This T cell receptor beta chain appears in the sequencing data of a study of cytomegalovirus exposure and HLA in healthy donors. Study background: Earlier, approximately 110 million unique TCR beta sequences were recovered from about 179 million T cells by an analysis.

Study findings and constraints: Reportedly, TCR beta sequences accurately predicted HLA-A and HLA-B alleles in most subjects. As was reported, the classifier diagnosed cytomegalovirus status with high specificity and sensitivity.

The PCR employed 60 Vbeta primers together with 13 Jbeta primers. The protocol was immunoSEQ multiplex PCR, while the TCRdb copy is restricted to in-frame clones and leaves out a portion. The sample records approximately 90,000 clones, 60% to 85% being singletons. The V gene's germline CDR1 is ENHRY and CDR2 SYGVKD. The CDR3 is made up of 12 amino acids. The ends lost 5 bases at V and 8 bases at J; junction bases unmatched: 3. Remarks on this clone: What it recognizes is unknown.

V is TRBV10-3 and J is TRBJ1-2; TRBD1 aligns across 9 bases. Source material: PBMCs. The TCR comes from a boy between 5 and 17 years old in good health and CMV-seronegative. CDR3 DNA sequence: TGTGCCATCAGTCGACAGGGGGAGGGCTACACCTTC. This translates into CAISRQGEGYTF.